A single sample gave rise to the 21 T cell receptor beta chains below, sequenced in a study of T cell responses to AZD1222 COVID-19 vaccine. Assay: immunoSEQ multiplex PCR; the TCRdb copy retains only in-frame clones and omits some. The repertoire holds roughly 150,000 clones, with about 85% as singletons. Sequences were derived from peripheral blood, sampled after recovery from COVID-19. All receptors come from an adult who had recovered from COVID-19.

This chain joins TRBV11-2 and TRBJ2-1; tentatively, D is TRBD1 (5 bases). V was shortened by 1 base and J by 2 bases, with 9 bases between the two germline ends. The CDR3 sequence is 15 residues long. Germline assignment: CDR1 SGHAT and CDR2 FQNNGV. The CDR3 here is CASSLGSTAYNEQFF. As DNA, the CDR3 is TGTGCCAGCAGCTTAGGATCGACAGCCTACAATGAGCAGTTCTTC.

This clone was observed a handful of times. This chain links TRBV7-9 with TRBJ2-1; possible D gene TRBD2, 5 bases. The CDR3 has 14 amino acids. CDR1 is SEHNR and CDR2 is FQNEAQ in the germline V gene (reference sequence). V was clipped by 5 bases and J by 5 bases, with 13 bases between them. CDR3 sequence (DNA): TGTGCCAGCAGCGACACCGGGGTCCACAATGAGCAGTTCTTC. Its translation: CASSDTGVHNEQFF.

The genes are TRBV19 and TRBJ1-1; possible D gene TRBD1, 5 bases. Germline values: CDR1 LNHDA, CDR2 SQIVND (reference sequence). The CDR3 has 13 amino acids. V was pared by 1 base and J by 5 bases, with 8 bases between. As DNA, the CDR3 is TGTGCCAGTAGTATAGGGGGGGGGACTGAAGCTTTCTTT. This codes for CASSIGGGTEAFF.

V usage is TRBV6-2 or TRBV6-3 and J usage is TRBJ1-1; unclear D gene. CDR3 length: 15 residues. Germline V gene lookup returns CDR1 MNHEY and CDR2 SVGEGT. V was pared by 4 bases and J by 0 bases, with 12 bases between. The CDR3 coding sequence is TGTGCCAGCAGTTCCCTCGCGGACCTGAACACTGAAGCTTTCTTT. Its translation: CASSSLADLNTEAFF.

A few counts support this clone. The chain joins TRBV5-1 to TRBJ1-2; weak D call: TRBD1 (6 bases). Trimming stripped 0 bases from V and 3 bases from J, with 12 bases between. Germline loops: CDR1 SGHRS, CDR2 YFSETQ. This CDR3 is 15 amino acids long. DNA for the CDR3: TGCGCCAGCAGCTTGGCGTCAGGGGAGCACTATGGCTACACCTTC. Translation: CASSLASGEHYGYTF. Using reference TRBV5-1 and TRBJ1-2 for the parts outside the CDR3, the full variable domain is KAGVTQTPRYLIKTRGQQVTLSCSPISGHRSVSWYQQTPGQGLQFLFEYFSETQRNKGNFPGRFSGRQFSNSRSEMNVSTLELGDSALYLCASSLASGEHYGYTFGSGTRLTVV.

Here the CDR3 DNA reads TGTGCCAGCAGCCCGGACTTGCGAGGTGAGCAGTTCTTC. Residues: CASSPDLRGEQFF. The V gene is TRBV3-1 (or the pseudogene TRBV3-2), the J gene TRBJ2-1, with D perhaps TRBD2 (5 bases). The germline V gene has CDR1 LGHDT and CDR2 YNNKEL (reference sequence). This CDR3 comprises 13 residues. V was trimmed by 4 bases and J by 9 bases, leaving 13 bases between them.

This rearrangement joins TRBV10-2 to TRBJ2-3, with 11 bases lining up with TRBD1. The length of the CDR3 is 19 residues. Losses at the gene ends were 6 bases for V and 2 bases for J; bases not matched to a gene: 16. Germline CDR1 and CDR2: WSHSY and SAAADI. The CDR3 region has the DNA TGCGCCAGCAGGACCGGGACAGGGGGTATTCGGCGGCTCACAGATACGCAGTATTTT. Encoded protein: CASRTGTGGIRRLTDTQYF.

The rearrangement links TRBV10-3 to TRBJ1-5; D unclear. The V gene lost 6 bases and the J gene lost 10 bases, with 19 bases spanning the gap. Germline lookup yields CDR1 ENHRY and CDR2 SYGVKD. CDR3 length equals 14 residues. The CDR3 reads CAISEGQSITPQHF. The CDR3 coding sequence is TGTGCCATCAGCGAGGGCCAGTCCATTACACCCCAGCATTTT.

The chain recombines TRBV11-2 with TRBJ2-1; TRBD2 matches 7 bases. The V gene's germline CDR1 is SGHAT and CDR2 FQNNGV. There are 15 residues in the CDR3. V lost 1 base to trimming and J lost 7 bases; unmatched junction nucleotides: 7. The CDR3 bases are TGTGCCAGCAGCTTAGTTCTAGCGGCGGGGAATGAGCAGTTCTTC. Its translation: CASSLVLAAGNEQFF.

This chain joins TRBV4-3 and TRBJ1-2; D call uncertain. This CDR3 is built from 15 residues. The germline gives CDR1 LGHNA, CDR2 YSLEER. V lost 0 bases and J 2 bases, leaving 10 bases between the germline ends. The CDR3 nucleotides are TGCGCCAGCAGCCAAGACCCGACAAGCAACTATGGCTACACCTTC. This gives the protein CASSQDPTSNYGYTF.

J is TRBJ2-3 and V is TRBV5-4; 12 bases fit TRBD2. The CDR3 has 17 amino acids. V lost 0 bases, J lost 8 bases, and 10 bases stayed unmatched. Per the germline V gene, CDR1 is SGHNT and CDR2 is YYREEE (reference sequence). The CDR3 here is CASSLGILAGGPFTQYF. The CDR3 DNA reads TGTGCCAGCAGCTTGGGCATTCTAGCGGGAGGGCCATTTACGCAGTATTTT.

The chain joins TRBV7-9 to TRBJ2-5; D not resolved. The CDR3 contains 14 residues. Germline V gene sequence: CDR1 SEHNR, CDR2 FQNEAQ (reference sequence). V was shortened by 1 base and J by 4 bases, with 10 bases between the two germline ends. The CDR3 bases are TGTGCCAGCAGCTTAGATGGCGTGTCAGAGACCCAGTACTTC. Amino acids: CASSLDGVSETQYF. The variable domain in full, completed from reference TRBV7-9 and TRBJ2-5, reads DTGVSQNPRHKITKRGQNVTFRCDPISEHNRLYWYRQTLGQGPEFLTYFQNEAQLEKSRLLSDRFSAERPKGSFSTLEIQRTEQGDSAMYLCASSLDGVSETQYFGPGTRLLVL.

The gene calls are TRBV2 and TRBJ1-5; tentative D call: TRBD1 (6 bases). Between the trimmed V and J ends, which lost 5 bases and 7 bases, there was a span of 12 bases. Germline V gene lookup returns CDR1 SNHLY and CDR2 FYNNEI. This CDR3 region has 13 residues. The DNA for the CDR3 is TGTGCCAGCAGTTACAGGGTAGGCCAGCCCCAGCATTTT. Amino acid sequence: CASSYRVGQPQHF.

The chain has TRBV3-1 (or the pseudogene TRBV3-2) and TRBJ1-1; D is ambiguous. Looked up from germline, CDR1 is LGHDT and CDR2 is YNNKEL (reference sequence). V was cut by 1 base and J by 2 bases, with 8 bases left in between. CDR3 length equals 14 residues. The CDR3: CASSQVRGNTEAFF. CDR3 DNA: TGTGCCAGCAGCCAAGTCCGGGGAAACACTGAAGCTTTCTTT.

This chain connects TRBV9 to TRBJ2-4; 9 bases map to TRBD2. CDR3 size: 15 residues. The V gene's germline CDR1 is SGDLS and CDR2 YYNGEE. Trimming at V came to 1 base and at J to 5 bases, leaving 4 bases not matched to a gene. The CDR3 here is CASSVSAGGQNIQYF. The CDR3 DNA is TGTGCCAGCAGCGTATCGGCGGGGGGGCAAAACATTCAGTACTTC.

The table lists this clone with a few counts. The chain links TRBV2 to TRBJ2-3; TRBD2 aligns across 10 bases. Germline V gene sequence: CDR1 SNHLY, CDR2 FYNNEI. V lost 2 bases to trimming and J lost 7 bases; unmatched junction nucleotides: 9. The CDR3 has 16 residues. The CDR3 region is CASSEMGLAGAHTQYF. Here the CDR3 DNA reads TGTGCCAGCAGTGAAATGGGGCTAGCGGGAGCACATACGCAGTATTTT.

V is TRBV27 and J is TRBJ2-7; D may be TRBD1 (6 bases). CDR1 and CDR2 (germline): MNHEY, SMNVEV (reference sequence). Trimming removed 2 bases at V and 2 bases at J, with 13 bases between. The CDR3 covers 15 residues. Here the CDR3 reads CASSLGGTSAYEQYF. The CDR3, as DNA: TGTGCCAGCAGTTTAGGTGGGACATCAGCCTACGAGCAGTACTTC.

Here the CDR3 reads CSAMDGTDTQYF. The CDR3 DNA sequence: TGCAGCGCCATGGACGGCACAGATACGCAGTATTTT. The J gene is TRBJ2-3, the V gene TRBV29-1; D ambiguous. The CDR3 is made up of 12 amino acids. Trimming took off 7 bases at V and 1 base at J, with 9 bases between the two ends. Germline CDR1 SQVTM, CDR2 ANQGSEA.

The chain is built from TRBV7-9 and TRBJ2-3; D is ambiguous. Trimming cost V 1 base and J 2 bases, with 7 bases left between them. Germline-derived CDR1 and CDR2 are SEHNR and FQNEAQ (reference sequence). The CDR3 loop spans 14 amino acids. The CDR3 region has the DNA TGTGCCAGCAGCTTAGATAGCCCCACAGATACGCAGTATTTT. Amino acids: CASSLDSPTDTQYF.

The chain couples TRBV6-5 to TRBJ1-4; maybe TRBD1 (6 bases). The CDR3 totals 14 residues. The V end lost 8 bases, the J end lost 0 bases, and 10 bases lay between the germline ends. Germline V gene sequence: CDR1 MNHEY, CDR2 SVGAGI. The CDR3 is CASLDRATNEKLFF. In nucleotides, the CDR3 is TGTGCCAGCTTGGACAGAGCAACTAATGAAAAACTGTTTTTT.

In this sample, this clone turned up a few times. Here the CDR3 DNA reads TGTGCCAGCAGTCGAAGCCCGTCCGGCGGCTATGGCTACACCTTC. This translates into CASSRSPSGGYGYTF. The chain is built from TRBV3-1 (or the pseudogene TRBV3-2) and TRBJ1-2; no reliable D call. This CDR3 contains 15 residues. The germline V gene encodes CDR1 LGHDT and CDR2 YNNKEL (reference sequence). V dropped 6 bases and J dropped 4 bases, with 18 bases sitting between them.